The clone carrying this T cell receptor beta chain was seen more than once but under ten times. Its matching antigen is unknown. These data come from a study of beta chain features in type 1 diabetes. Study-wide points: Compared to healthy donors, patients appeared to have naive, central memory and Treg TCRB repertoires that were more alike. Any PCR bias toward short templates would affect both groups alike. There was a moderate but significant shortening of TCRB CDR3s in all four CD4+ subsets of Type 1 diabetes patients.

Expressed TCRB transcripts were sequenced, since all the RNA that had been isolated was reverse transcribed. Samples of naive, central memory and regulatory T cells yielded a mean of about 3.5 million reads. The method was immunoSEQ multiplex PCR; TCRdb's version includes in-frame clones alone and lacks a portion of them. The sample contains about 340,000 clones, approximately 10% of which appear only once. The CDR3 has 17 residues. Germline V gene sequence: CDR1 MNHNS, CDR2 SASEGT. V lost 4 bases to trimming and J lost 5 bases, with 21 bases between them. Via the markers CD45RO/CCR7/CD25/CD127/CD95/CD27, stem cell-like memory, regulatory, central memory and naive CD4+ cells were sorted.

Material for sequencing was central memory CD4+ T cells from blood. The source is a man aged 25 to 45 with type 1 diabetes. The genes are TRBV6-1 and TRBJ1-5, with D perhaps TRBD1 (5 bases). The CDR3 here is CASSGQFLGGSDQPQHF. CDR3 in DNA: TGTGCCAGCAGTGGCCAATTTCTCGGGGGGTCCGATCAGCCCCAGCATTTT.